This T cell receptor (beta chain) came from a study of T-cell reconstitution after alpha-beta-depleted transplantation in children. This CDR3 has 16 residues. Germline lookup yields CDR1 MDHEN and CDR2 SYDVKM. V was clipped by 6 bases and J by 6 bases, with 23 bases between them. The sample holds many counts of this clonotype. Unique molecular identifiers were built into the TCRbeta library. A single record per CDR3 protein comes from TCRdb applying MiXCR to the PCR reads. Of about 460,000 distinct CDR3 sequences detected, about 10% appear once; the ten largest clones hold about 15%. The sequence derives from a female patient aged 2-15 years who had a stem cell transplant for aplastic anemia, so the T cells may come from the graft donor. The sample consisted of PBMCs, mostly from graft donor cells, taken 180 days after TCRalphabeta/CD19-depleted stem cell transplant. V gene TRBV28 combines with J gene TRBJ1-2; possibly TRBD1 for D (5 bases). CDR3 coding DNA: TGTGCCAGCAGACCTTATGAGGGTAGGGGTTCCGATGGCTACACCTTC. Translation gives CASRPYEGRGSDGYTF.